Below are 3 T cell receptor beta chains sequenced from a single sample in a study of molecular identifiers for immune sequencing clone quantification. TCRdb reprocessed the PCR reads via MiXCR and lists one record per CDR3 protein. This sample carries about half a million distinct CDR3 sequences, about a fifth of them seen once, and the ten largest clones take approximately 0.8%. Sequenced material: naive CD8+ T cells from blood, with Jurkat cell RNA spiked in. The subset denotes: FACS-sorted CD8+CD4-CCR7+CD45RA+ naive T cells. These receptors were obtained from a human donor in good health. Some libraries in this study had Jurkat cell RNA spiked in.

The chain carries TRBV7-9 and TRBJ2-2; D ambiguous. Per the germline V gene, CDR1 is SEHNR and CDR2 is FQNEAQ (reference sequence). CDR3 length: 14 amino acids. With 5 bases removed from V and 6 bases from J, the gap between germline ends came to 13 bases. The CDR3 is CASSRAPRPGELFF. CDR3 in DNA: TGTGCCAGCAGCCGAGCCCCTCGGCCCGGGGAGCTGTTTTTT.

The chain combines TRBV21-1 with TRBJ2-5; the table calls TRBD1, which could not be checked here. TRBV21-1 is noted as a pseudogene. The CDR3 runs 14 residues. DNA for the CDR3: TGTGCCAGCAGCAAACCACAGGGCCGAGAGACCCAGTACTTC. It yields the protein CASSKPQGRETQYF.

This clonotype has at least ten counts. The CDR3 DNA is TGTGCCAGCAGCGCCGGGACAGCTACCTACGAGCAGTACTTC. It codes for CASSAGTATYEQYF. The chain is built from TRBV5-6 and TRBJ2-7, with 7 positions matching TRBD1. The CDR3 loop spans 14 amino acids. CDR1 and CDR2 (germline): SGHDT, YYEEEE. V dropped 4 bases and J dropped 2; count of bases not matched to a gene: 6.